The sequence of this T cell receptor (beta chain) was determined in a study of blood T cell repertoires in COVID-19. The assay was immunoSEQ multiplex PCR, and TCRdb's table has in-frame clones only and misses some. Of about 190,000 clones in the sample, roughly 87% were seen once. The table lists this clone with a count of one. The CDR3 is 12 amino acids. Trimming removed 4 bases at V and 5 bases at J, with 9 bases between. The germline V gene has CDR1 SGDLS and CDR2 YYNGEE. The rearrangement joins TRBV9 to TRBJ1-2; D might be TRBD1 (6 bases). The sequenced sample consisted of peripheral blood. This clonotype was obtained from a woman between 40 and 50 years old with acute or convalescent COVID-19. CDR3 sequence: CASSSQGYGYTF. CDR3 DNA: TGTGCCAGCAGCTCACAGGGTTATGGCTACACCTTC.